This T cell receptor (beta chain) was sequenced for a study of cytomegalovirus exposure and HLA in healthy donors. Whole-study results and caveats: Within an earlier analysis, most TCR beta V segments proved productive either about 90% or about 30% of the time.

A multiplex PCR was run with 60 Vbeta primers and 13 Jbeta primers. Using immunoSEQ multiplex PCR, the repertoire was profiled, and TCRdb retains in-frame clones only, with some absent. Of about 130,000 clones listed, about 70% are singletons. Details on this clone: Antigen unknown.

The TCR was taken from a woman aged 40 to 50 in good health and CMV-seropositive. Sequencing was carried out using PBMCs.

The chain's CDR3 is CASRLAGGSYEQYF. CDR3 nucleotides: TGTGCCAGCAGACTAGCGGGAGGGTCCTACGAGCAGTACTTC. The rearrangement links TRBV14 to TRBJ2-7; TRBD2 matches at 13 bases. V trimming: 6 bases; J trimming: 1 base; junction bases outside the gene matches: 0. Germline V CDR1 and CDR2: SGHDN, FVKESK. CDR3 length: 14 residues. Full variable domain (remainder filled in from reference TRBV14 and TRBJ2-7): EAGVTQFPSHSVIEKGQTVTLRCDPISGHDNLYWYRRVMGKEIKFLLHFVKESKQDESGMPNNRFLAERTGGTYSTLKVQPAELEDSGVYFCASRLAGGSYEQYFGPGTRLTVT.